Listed below are T cell receptor beta chains from one sample, sequenced in a study of blood T cell repertoires in COVID-19. Generated by immunoSEQ multiplex PCR, the TCRdb table keeps only in-frame clones and is missing some. The table has about 120,000 clones, roughly 83% seen once. The sequencing sample was made of peripheral blood. The receptors here all came from a middle-aged man with active or convalescent COVID-19. Both conserved end residues are part of each CDR3. A D gene is named only where the DNA matches it firmly. The size field is filled for only some rows; it gives once, few, many or a size class.

D gene: NA; J gene: TRBJ1-5; clone size: NA; CDR3 length: 14; V gene: TRBV5-6; CDR3 DNA: TGTGCCAGCAGCTTGTCAGGGATTAATCAGCCCCAGCATTTT; CDR3 protein: CASSLSGINQPQHF
D gene: NA; J gene: TRBJ2-7; clone size: NA; CDR3 length: 12; V gene: TRBV11-2; CDR3 DNA: TGTGCCAGCAGCTTCCGCTCCTACGAGCAGTACTTC; CDR3 protein: CASSFRSYEQYF
D gene: NA; J gene: TRBJ2-1; clone size: NA; CDR3 length: 15; V gene: TRBV18; CDR3 DNA: TGTGCCAGCTCACCCAAGGGCAGGGAATCCGGTGAGCAGTTCTTC; CDR3 protein: CASSPKGRESGEQFF
D gene: NA; J gene: TRBJ1-1; clone size: NA; CDR3 length: 13; V gene: TRBV6-5; CDR3 DNA: TGTGCCAGCAGTTACGACATGAACACTGAAGCTTTCTTT; CDR3 protein: CASSYDMNTEAFF
D gene: TRBD1; J gene: TRBJ1-2; clone size: NA; CDR3 length: 15; V gene: TRBV14; CDR3 DNA: TGTGCCAGCAGCAAGCTTCCAGGGGGCGGAAACGGCTACACCTTC; CDR3 protein: CASSKLPGGGNGYTF
D gene: TRBD1; J gene: TRBJ1-1; clone size: NA; CDR3 length: 14; V gene: TRBV13; CDR3 DNA: TGTGCCAGCAGCATCCGGACAGGGACCACTGAAGCTTTCTTT; CDR3 protein: CASSIRTGTTEAFF
D gene: NA; J gene: TRBJ2-5; clone size: NA; CDR3 length: 15; V gene: TRBV14; CDR3 DNA: TGTGCCAGCAGCGGAATGGGACTGGGGCAAGAGACCCAGTACTTC; CDR3 protein: CASSGMGLGQETQYF
D gene: NA; J gene: TRBJ1-5; clone size: once; CDR3 length: 12; V gene: TRBV2; CDR3 DNA: TGTGCCAGCGCAAACTTCAATCAGCCCCAGCATTTT; CDR3 protein: CASANFNQPQHF
D gene: NA; J gene: TRBJ1-1; clone size: NA; CDR3 length: 12; V gene: TRBV4-1; CDR3 DNA: TGCGCCAGTGCTGGGGAGGGCACTGAAGCTTTCTTT; CDR3 protein: CASAGEGTEAFF
D gene: TRBD1; J gene: TRBJ1-4; clone size: NA; CDR3 length: 15; V gene: TRBV18; CDR3 DNA: TGTGCCAGCTCACCACAGAGACAGGGGGGAGAAAAACTGTTTTTT; CDR3 protein: CASSPQRQGGEKLFF
D gene: NA; J gene: TRBJ2-7; clone size: NA; CDR3 length: 12; V gene: TRBV28; CDR3 DNA: TGTGCCAGCAGTTTATTTGCGGACGAGCAGTACTTC; CDR3 protein: CASSLFADEQYF
D gene: TRBD1; J gene: TRBJ1-3; clone size: NA; CDR3 length: 16; V gene: TRBV5-4; CDR3 DNA: TGTGCCAGCAGCCCCACACCCACAGGGGGAGGAAACACCATATATTTT; CDR3 protein: CASSPTPTGGGNTIYF
D gene: NA; J gene: TRBJ1-4; clone size: once; CDR3 length: 13; V gene: TRBV19; CDR3 DNA: TGTGCCAGTAGTACCGGACATAATGAAAAACTGTTTTTT; CDR3 protein: CASSTGHNEKLFF
D gene: TRBD2; J gene: TRBJ2-4; clone size: once; CDR3 length: 16; V gene: TRBV3-1/TRBV3-2; CDR3 DNA: TGTGCCAGCAGGGTTCCCCTAGCGGGGGCCAAAAACATTCAGTACTTC; CDR3 protein: CASRVPLAGAKNIQYF
D gene: TRBD1; J gene: TRBJ1-1; clone size: once; CDR3 length: 17; V gene: TRBV4-3; CDR3 DNA: TGCGCCAGCAGCCAAGATCCGGGACAGGGGATGAACACTGAAGCTTTCTTT; CDR3 protein: CASSQDPGQGMNTEAFF
D gene: NA; J gene: TRBJ2-6; clone size: NA; CDR3 length: 15; V gene: TRBV5-1; CDR3 DNA: TGCGCCAGCAGGCCTCCGGGCTCTGGGGCCAACGTCCTGACTTTC; CDR3 protein: CASRPPGSGANVLTF
D gene: NA; J gene: TRBJ2-7; clone size: NA; CDR3 length: 14; V gene: TRBV11-2; CDR3 DNA: TGTGCCAGCAGCCCACGACAGAGCTCCTACGAGCAGTACTTC; CDR3 protein: CASSPRQSSYEQYF
D gene: NA; J gene: TRBJ2-6; clone size: once; CDR3 length: 14; V gene: TRBV6-2/TRBV6-3; CDR3 DNA: TGTGCCAGCAGTTACTCCCGGGATGCCAACGTCCTGACTTTC; CDR3 protein: CASSYSRDANVLTF
D gene: NA; J gene: TRBJ1-1; clone size: NA; CDR3 length: 14; V gene: TRBV19; CDR3 DNA: TGTGCCAGTAGTGAAGAGCGATTGCACACTGAAGCTTTCTTT; CDR3 protein: CASSEERLHTEAFF
D gene: NA; J gene: TRBJ2-1; clone size: NA; CDR3 length: 14; V gene: TRBV7-7; CDR3 DNA: TGTGCTAGCAGCTTAGAGGGGCTTCACAATGAGCAGTTCTTC; CDR3 protein: CASSLEGLHNEQFF
D gene: TRBD2; J gene: TRBJ2-7; clone size: NA; CDR3 length: 17; V gene: TRBV11-2; CDR3 DNA: TGTGCCAGCAGCCCTGTCGGGGGGAGGCCCAGCTCCTACGAGCAGTACTTC; CDR3 protein: CASSPVGGRPSSYEQYF
D gene: NA; J gene: TRBJ1-1; clone size: few; CDR3 length: 13; V gene: TRBV30; CDR3 DNA: TGTGCCTGGAGTACCCTGCGGGGAGGTGAAGCTTTCTTT; CDR3 protein: CAWSTLRGGEAFF
D gene: NA; J gene: TRBJ1-5; clone size: NA; CDR3 length: 12; V gene: TRBV7-8; CDR3 DNA: TGTGCCAGCAGCCCCCCTTATCAGCCCCAGCATTTT; CDR3 protein: CASSPPYQPQHF
D gene: TRBD1; J gene: TRBJ2-7; clone size: NA; CDR3 length: 16; V gene: TRBV27; CDR3 DNA: TGTGCCAGCAGGGATTACCCCGGGACAGGGGAACACGAGCAGTACTTC; CDR3 protein: CASRDYPGTGEHEQYF